The clone carrying this TCR beta chain was seen repeatedly, ten times or more. Antigen: not known. Germline CDR1 and CDR2: SNHLY and FYNNEI. The CDR3 loop spans 19 amino acids. The V and J ends lost 6 bases and 7 bases, in that order; junction bases with no gene match: 22. Time point indicated: newly diagnosed GD, antithyroid drugs for less than 3 months. Following extraction of RNA from PBMCs, that RNA was used to make the TCR library. Building of the TCR beta libraries involved iRepertoire HTBI primers and Arm-PCR of CDR3 regions. TCRdb re-derived calls from the multiplex PCR reads in MiXCR, one entry per CDR3 protein. The data contain about 500,000 distinct CDR3 sequences, around 15% of them seen just once; the ten biggest clones take up 12%. This sample is drawn from a study of regulatory T cells in long-lasting Graves disease. Study-level findings and limits: TCR diversity was lower in persistent than newly diagnosed Graves' disease.

The sample was also reused in another study, on T cells in Graves' hyperthyroidism and ophthalmopathy. That work adds: Reasons for excluding patients were uncontrolled infection, other autoimmune disease, pregnancy or lactation. First-round RT-PCR of the TCR CDR3 relied on the HTBI primer set.

The TCR was taken from a man aged 35 to 55 with Graves disease. The sample was peripheral blood mononuclear cells (PBMCs), taken at new diagnosis, from a patient treated with antithyroid drugs. The chain is built from TRBV2 and TRBJ2-5; 11 nucleotides align to TRBD2. The CDR3 spells CASRSTPGTSGPKDGTQYF. CDR3 sequence (DNA): TGTGCCAGCAGAAGCACTCCCGGGACTAGCGGACCCAAGGACGGGACCCAGTACTTC.